The 9 T cell receptor beta chains below all came from one sample that was sequenced in a study of T cell responses to AZD1222 COVID-19 vaccine. Libraries were prepared by immunoSEQ multiplex PCR; TCRdb keeps only in-frame clonotypes and omits some of them. The table has some 120,000 clones, around 90% seen once. Sequencing was performed on peripheral blood, taken on day 0 of AZD1222 vaccination. Receptors originate from an adult in good health.

The V gene is TRBV15, the J gene TRBJ2-3; possibly TRBD1 for D (6 bases). Germline values: CDR1 LNHNV, CDR2 YYDKDF (reference sequence). The length of the CDR3 is 17 residues. V lost 0 bases and J 2 bases, leaving 15 bases between the germline ends. The CDR3 sequence: CATSRDLAGAYTDTQYF. For the CDR3, the DNA is TGTGCCACCAGCAGAGATCTTGCAGGGGCCTACACAGATACGCAGTATTTT.

V usage is TRBV7-9 and J usage is TRBJ1-1; D perhaps matches TRBD1 (6 bases). The CDR3 extends over 13 amino acids. Germline-derived CDR1 and CDR2 are SEHNR and FQNEAQ (reference sequence). Trimming took 4 bases from V and 12 from J, leaving 18 bases between them. The CDR3 is CASSYLGHTLTFF. The CDR3 nucleotides read TGTGCCAGCAGCTATCTGGGACACACTTTAACTTTCTTT.

The chain uses TRBV24-1 and TRBJ2-1, with D perhaps TRBD1 (6 bases). V lost 1 base, J lost 2 bases, and 20 bases lay in between. Germline assignment: CDR1 KGHDR and CDR2 SFDVKD. The CDR3 spans 19 residues. CDR3 residues: CATSDFGNPTGGTYNEQFF. DNA of the CDR3: TGTGCCACCAGTGATTTCGGGAACCCGACAGGTGGGACCTACAATGAGCAGTTCTTC.

V gene TRBV5-4 combines with J gene TRBJ1-6, with D perhaps matching TRBD1 (6 bases). The CDR3 loop spans 15 amino acids. The germline CDR1 and CDR2 sequences are SGHNT and YYREEE (reference sequence). V lost 0 bases and J lost 7, with 11 bases in between. The chain's CDR3 is CASSLETGGNSPLHF. In DNA form, the CDR3 reads TGTGCCAGCAGCTTGGAGACAGGCGGCAATTCACCCCTCCACTTT.

V usage is TRBV21-1 and J usage is TRBJ2-4; TRBD1, the table's D call, lacks a check against the DNA. TRBV21-1 is reported as a pseudogene. The CDR3 sequence is 17 residues long. DNA for the CDR3: TGTGCCAGCAGCAGGGGCAGCCAGGGTGCAGCCAAAAACATTCAGTACTTC. Protein product: CASSRGSQGAAKNIQYF.

The rearrangement joins TRBV27 to TRBJ2-5; TRBD2 matches 7 bases. The CDR3 is made up of 14 amino acids. Per the germline V gene, CDR1 is MNHEY and CDR2 is SMNVEV (reference sequence). V was clipped by 6 bases and J by 7 bases; unmatched bases: 11. The CDR3 DNA follows: TGTGCCAGCAGCCTCAGGGAGGGAGGTGTGACCCAGTACTTC. This codes for CASSLREGGVTQYF.

This clone came up once. The rearrangement joins TRBV9 to TRBJ2-5; D unclear. The CDR3 runs to 12 residues. Germline V gene sequence: CDR1 SGDLS, CDR2 YYNGEE. Trimming shortened V by 4 bases and J by 5 bases, and 9 bases separated the two germline ends. The CDR3 DNA is TGTGCCAGCAGCACCACCGGGGAGACCCAGTACTTC. Protein product: CASSTTGETQYF.

The chain couples TRBV2 to TRBJ1-2, with 8 nucleotides matching TRBD1. The V gene's germline CDR1 is SNHLY and CDR2 FYNNEI. The CDR3 spans 15 residues. The ends lost 1 base at V and 8 bases at J; junction bases unmatched: 9. The CDR3 is CASSEDSGQVSGYTF. The DNA of the CDR3 is TGTGCCAGCAGTGAAGACTCGGGACAGGTTTCCGGCTACACCTTC. Together with reference TRBV2 and TRBJ1-2, the CDR3 gives the full variable domain: EPEVTQTPSHQVTQMGQEVILRCVPISNHLYFYWYRQILGQKVEFLVSFYNNEISEKSEIFDDQFSVERPDGSNFTLKIRSTKLEDSAMYFCASSEDSGQVSGYTFGSGTRLTVV.

The genes are TRBV24-1 and TRBJ2-2; TRBD1 might be the D (5 bases). This CDR3 spans 16 amino acids. V was cut by 2 bases and J by 0 bases, with 9 bases left in between. The germline V gene encodes CDR1 KGHDR and CDR2 SFDVKD. The DNA for the CDR3 is TGTGCCACCAGTGATTCGGACACCGCGAACACCGGGGAGCTGTTTTTT. As protein: CATSDSDTANTGELFF.